The entry below describes one TCR beta chain. Profiling relied on immunoSEQ multiplex PCR, and the TCRdb table lists in-frame clones only, not all of them. Of over 9,500 clones in the sample, about 82% were seen once. Germline loops: CDR1 SGHTA, CDR2 FQGNSA. The trim removed 1 base at V and 3 bases at J, leaving 1 base unmatched. CDR3 length equals 15 residues. This record belongs to a study of tumor-infiltrating lymphocytes in localized non-small cell lung cancer. About the research overall: Tumor tissue and non-adjacent uninvolved lung came from each patient.

The chain combines TRBV7-2 with TRBJ2-3, with 10 bases identical to TRBD1. Sequences were obtained from uninvolved lung tissue not adjacent to the tumor. The clonotype comes from a human donor with non-small cell lung cancer. The CDR3 region has the DNA TGTGCCAGCAGCTTAGGACAGGGGGCAACAGATACGCAGTATTTT. It translates to CASSLGQGATDTQYF.